This entry is about one TCR beta chain. This clone was seen once. The antigen it recognizes is unknown. No per-base quality is available; no much larger clone lies one base away. The CDR3, from cysteine to phenylalanine, totals 14 residues. This entry keeps only the CDR3 DNA: 42 bases, framed from base 1. V loses 7 bases of germline sequence and J loses 3 bases, and the interval between the two ends is 15 bases. CDR1 is given as MNHEY and CDR2 as SMNVEV, both from the germline V gene (reference sequence). These data are taken from a study of stem cell transplantation in POMP-related autoinflammatory disease (dated by TCRdb to the early 2020s). With respect to the entire study: It was hypothesized that MHC class I-dependent CD8+ T-cell differentiation and positive selection are impaired by defective thymoproteasomes, resulting in skewing of the TRB repertoire. DNA chimerism analysis after transplant demonstrated 100% donor engraftment of neutrophils and platelets for up to one year. High-throughput TRB sequencing assessed how POMP deficiency affects T-cell receptor beta repertoire diversity and CDR3 characteristics. Prior to transplant, the patients had CD4+ naive T-cell skewing, low CD8+ T-cell proportions, and decreased T-cell cytokine secretion. What the authors observed across the whole study: The trend toward lower diversity and increased clonality in PRAID patients was statistically significant only for regulatory T cells. A trend toward lower TRB diversity and higher clonality was observed in PRAID patients across all analyzed T-cell subsets. The number of unique TRB V-J gene pairings in PRAID patients was restricted.

The library was built by means of the immunoSEQ multiplex PCR assay. Per the source publication's procedure: Repertoire diversity was quantified with Shannon entropy, accounting for clonal size distribution. The Gini-Simpson index (Simpson_1-D) was used to measure inequality in clonotype distribution. TCRdb obtained this table from immuneACCESS and retained in-frame rearrangements with V and J assigned. These tables miss some clones; where compared with another copy, unresolved V genes account for less than half of the shortfall, and the remainder is unexplained. V, J and clone size are those of that table, while D and trimming were read from the DNA. A total of some 69,000 clones appear in this sample, approximately 90% of them only once. Of the sample, about 0.69% is held by the ten largest clones. According to the study, the label for this sample's time point signals: after hematopoietic stem cell transplant. PRAID was a condition in which autoinflammation came alongside prominent immunodeficiency. Prior to TRB sequencing, T-cell subsets (conventional T cells, CD8+ T cells, regulatory T cells, T follicular helper cells) were sorted.

This specimen consisted of CD4+ T cells from PBMCs, obtained after stem cell transplantation. The receptor was derived from a human patient with POMP-related autoinflammation and immune dysregulation (PRAID). Some T cells may originate with the graft donor following a transplant. The chain couples TRBV27 to TRBJ1-1; perhaps TRBD1 is the D gene, with 5 bases matching. The DNA sequence reads TGTGCCAGCACTCTTCACGGCAGGGACACTGAAGCTTTCTTT. This is translated as CASTLHGRDTEAFF.